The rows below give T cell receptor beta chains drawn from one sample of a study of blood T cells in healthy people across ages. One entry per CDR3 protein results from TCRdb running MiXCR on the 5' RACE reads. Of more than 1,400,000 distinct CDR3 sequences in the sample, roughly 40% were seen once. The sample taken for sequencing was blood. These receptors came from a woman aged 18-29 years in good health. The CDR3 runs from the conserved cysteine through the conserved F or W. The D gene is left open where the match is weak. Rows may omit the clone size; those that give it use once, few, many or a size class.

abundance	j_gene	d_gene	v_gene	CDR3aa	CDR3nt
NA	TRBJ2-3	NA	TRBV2	CAGQGSGVSTDTQYF	TGTGCCGGCCAAGGTAGCGGAGTCAGCACAGATACGCAGTATTTT
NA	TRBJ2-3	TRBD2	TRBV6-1	CASSELAGPDTQYF	TGTGCCAGCAGTGAACTAGCGGGACCAGATACGCAGTATTTT
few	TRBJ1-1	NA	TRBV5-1	CASSTPRGPNTEAFF	TGCGCCAGCAGCACACCCAGGGGTCCGAACACTGAAGCTTTCTTT
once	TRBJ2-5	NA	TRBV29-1	CSVGQLGRDETQYF	TGCAGCGTTGGACAATTAGGACGCGACGAGACCCAGTACTTC
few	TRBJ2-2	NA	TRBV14	CASSYGPPGELFF	TGTGCCAGCAGCTACGGGCCCCCCGGGGAGCTGTTTTTT
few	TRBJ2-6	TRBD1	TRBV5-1	CASSPGGPGANVLTF	TGCGCCAGCAGCCCAGGGGGTCCTGGGGCCAACGTCCTGACTTTC
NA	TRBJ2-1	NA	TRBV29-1	CSDGGILQETQFF	TGCAGCGATGGGGGAATCCTCCAGGAGACCCAGTTCTTC
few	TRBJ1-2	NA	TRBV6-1	CASSEGARGVAGYTF	TGTGCCAGCAGTGAAGGCGCCAGGGGAGTAGCCGGCTACACCTTC
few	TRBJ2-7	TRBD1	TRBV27	CASSSRDRAIGEQYF	TGTGCCAGCAGTTCCCGGGACAGGGCAATAGGCGAGCAGTACTTC
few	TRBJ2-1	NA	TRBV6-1	CASSDRASYNEQFF	TGTGCCAGCAGTGACAGGGCTTCCTACAATGAGCAGTTCTTC
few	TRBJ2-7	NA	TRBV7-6	CASSTIPSVSYNEQYF	TGTGCCAGCAGCACAATCCCTAGCGTATCCTACAATGAGCAGTACTTC
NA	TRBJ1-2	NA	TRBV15	CATSSGTNYGYTF	TGTGCCACCAGCAGCGGGACTAACTATGGCTACACCTTC
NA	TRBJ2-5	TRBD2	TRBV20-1	CSARYQTLSGGPQYF	TGCAGTGCTAGATATCAAACCCTTAGCGGGGGTCCCCAGTACTTC
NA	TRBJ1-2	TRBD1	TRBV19	CASSRRDRGNGYTF	TGTGCCAGTAGTCGGCGAGACAGGGGGAATGGCTACACCTTC
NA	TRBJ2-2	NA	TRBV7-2	CASSLWAGGDTGELFF	TGTGCCAGCAGCTTATGGGCAGGGGGGGACACCGGGGAGCTGTTTTTT
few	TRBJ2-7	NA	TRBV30	CAWSFTTRINYEQYF	TGTGCCTGGAGTTTTACGACACGGATAAACTACGAGCAGTACTTC
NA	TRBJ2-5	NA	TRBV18	CASSPPTGNQETQYF	TGTGCCAGCTCACCACCAACAGGGAACCAAGAGACCCAGTACTTC
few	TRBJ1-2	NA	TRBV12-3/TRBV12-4	CASSGRDLYGYTF	TGTGCCAGCAGTGGACGGGACCTTTATGGCTACACCTTC
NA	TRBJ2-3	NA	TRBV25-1	CASSEGGGDTQYF	TGTGCCAGCAGTGAGGGAGGGGGAGATACGCAGTATTTT
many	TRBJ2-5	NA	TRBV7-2	CASSLVGSQETQYF	TGTGCCAGCAGCTTAGTTGGCAGCCAAGAGACCCAGTACTTC
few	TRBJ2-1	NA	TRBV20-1	CSARDAGRDSNEQFF	TGCAGTGCTAGAGATGCAGGGCGGGACTCCAATGAGCAGTTCTTC
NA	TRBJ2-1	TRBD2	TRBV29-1	CSVEQGSGLASYNEQFF	TGCAGCGTGGAACAGGGGAGCGGACTAGCGTCCTACAATGAGCAGTTCTTC
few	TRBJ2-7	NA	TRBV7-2	CASSPRDASYEQYF	TGTGCCAGCAGCCCCCGGGACGCCTCCTACGAGCAGTACTTC
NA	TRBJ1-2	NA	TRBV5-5	CASSSEGDGYTF	TGTGCCAGCAGCTCCGAGGGAGATGGCTACACCTTC
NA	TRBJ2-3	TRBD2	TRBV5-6	CASSLAPSGGASDTQYF	TGTGCCAGCAGCTTGGCCCCTAGCGGGGGGGCCTCAGATACGCAGTATTTT
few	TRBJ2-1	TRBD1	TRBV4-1	CASSRDRQNYNEQFF	TGCGCCAGCAGCCGGGACAGACAAAACTACAATGAGCAGTTCTTC
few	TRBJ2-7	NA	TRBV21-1	CASSLRAWAMSLEQYF	TGTGCCAGCAGCTTACGGGCTTGGGCCATGAGTTTGGAGCAGTACTTC
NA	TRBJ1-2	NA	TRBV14	CASSIDRMAYGYTF	TGTGCCAGCAGCATAGACAGGATGGCGTATGGCTACACCTTC
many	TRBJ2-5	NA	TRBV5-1	CASGTQGGQETQYF	TGCGCCAGCGGAACCCAAGGGGGCCAAGAGACCCAGTACTTC
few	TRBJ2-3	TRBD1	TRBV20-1	CSARMGQGIGTQYF	TGCAGTGCTAGAATGGGACAGGGGATCGGCACGCAGTATTTT
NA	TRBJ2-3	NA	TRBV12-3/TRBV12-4	CASSPGRLVVEASTDTQYF	TGTGCCAGCAGCCCCGGAAGGCTAGTCGTTGAAGCTAGCACAGATACGCAGTATTTT
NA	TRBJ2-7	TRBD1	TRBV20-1	CSAATGHSYNEQYF	TGCAGTGCTGCGACAGGGCACTCCTACAATGAGCAGTACTTC
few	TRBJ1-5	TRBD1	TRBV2	CASRRDRGKTTSNQPQHF	TGTGCCAGCAGACGGGACAGGGGGAAAACTACGAGCAATCAGCCCCAGCATTTT
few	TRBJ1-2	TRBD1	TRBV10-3	CAISGGTGNYGYTF	TGTGCCATCAGCGGCGGGACAGGGAACTATGGCTACACCTTC
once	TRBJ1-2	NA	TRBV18	CASSPPGRIGGGGYTF	TGTGCCAGCTCACCACCGGGAAGGATCGGGGGAGGCGGCTACACCTTC
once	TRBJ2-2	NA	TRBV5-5	CASSPGTPTGELFF	TGTGCCAGCAGCCCTGGGACACCTACCGGGGAGCTGTTTTTT
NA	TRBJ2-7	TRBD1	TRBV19	CASSPDRGLMSSYEQYF	TGTGCCAGTAGCCCGGACAGGGGGCTAATGAGCTCCTACGAGCAGTACTTC
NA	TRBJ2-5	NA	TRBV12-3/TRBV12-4	CASSFSLWTYQETQYF	TGTGCCAGCAGTTTTTCACTGTGGACGTACCAAGAGACCCAGTACTTC
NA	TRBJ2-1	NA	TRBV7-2	CASTLGAITYNEQFF	TGTGCCAGTACTCTGGGCGCAATTACCTACAATGAGCAGTTCTTC
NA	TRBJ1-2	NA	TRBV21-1	CASSKGQGPRPDGYTF	TGTGCCAGCAGCAAAGGTCAAGGACCCCGACCCGATGGCTACACCTTC
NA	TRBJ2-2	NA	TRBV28	CASSLGFLRLTTNTGELFF	TGTGCCAGCAGTTTGGGTTTCTTAAGACTGACGACGAACACCGGGGAGCTGTTTTTT
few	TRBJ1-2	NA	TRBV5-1	CASSLEGTNYGYTF	TGTGCCAGCAGTCTCGAGGGGACTAACTATGGCTACACCTTC
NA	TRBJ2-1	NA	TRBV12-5	CASGVGREQFF	TGTGCTAGTGGAGTCGGTCGTGAGCAGTTCTTC
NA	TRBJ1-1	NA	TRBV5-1	CASSPPALDTEAFF	TGCGCCAGCAGCCCCCCGGCTTTGGACACTGAAGCTTTCTTT
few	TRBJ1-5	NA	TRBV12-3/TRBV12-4	CASSFVDSNQPQHF	TGTGCCAGCAGTTTTGTGGACAGTAATCAGCCCCAGCATTTT
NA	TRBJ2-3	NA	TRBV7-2	CASSLSRLAGDTQYF	TGTGCCAGCAGCCTCAGTCGCCTAGCCGGAGATACGCAGTATTTT
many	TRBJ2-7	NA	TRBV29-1	CSVERQSPYEQYF	TGCAGCGTTGAACGTCAGTCTCCCTACGAGCAGTACTTC
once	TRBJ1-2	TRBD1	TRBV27	CASSPSTGQGAWYGYTF	TGTGCCAGCAGTCCAAGCACGGGACAGGGGGCATGGTATGGCTACACCTTC
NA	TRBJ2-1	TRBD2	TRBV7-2	CASSLAGRASNEQFF	TGTGCCAGCAGCTTAGCGGGGAGGGCCTCCAATGAGCAGTTCTTC
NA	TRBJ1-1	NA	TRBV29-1	CSVDQQGGSTEAFF	TGCAGCGTTGATCAGCAGGGAGGTTCCACTGAAGCTTTCTTT
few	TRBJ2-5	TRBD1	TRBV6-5	CASSTNRGDNEQYF	TGTGCCAGCAGCACTAACAGGGGTGACAATGAGCAGTACTTC
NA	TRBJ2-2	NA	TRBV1	CTSSPPPGLPTGELFF	TGCACCAGCAGCCCGCCCCCGGGACTGCCCACCGGGGAGCTGTTTTTT
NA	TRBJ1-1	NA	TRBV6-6	CASSHHRDEAFF	TGTGCCAGCAGTCACCACAGGGATGAAGCTTTCTTT
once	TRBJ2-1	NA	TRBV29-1	CSVEIGSSAYNEQFF	TGCAGCGTTGAAATAGGGTCTAGCGCCTACAATGAGCAGTTCTTC
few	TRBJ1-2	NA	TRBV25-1	CASSVGDIHYGYTF	TGTGCCAGCAGTGTTGGGGACATCCACTATGGCTACACCTTC
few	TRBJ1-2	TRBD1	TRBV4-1	CASSQDGAGGYGYTF	TGCGCCAGCAGCCAAGACGGGGCAGGGGGGTATGGCTACACCTTC